These 32 T cell receptor beta chains originate from one sample sequenced in a study of CD8 T cells in Susac syndrome. RNA amounts of 0.5 to 1 ug underwent reverse transcription with random hexamers. Using its own MiXCR run on the immunoSEQ multiplex PCR reads, TCRdb lists one record per CDR3 protein. The profile covers under 200,000 distinct CDR3 sequences, with more than 95% appearing a single time and 0.095% to 0.15% taken by the ten largest. Sequenced material: CD4+ T cells from PBMCs. These TCRs come from a human donor with Susac syndrome.

This chain joins TRBV19 and TRBJ1-1, with 7 bases matching TRBD1. The CDR3 loop spans 14 amino acids. Germline V gene sequence: CDR1 LNHDA, CDR2 SQIVND (reference sequence). V lost 8 bases, J lost 0 bases, and 6 bases stayed unmatched. CDR3 sequence (DNA): TGTGCCAGTCGGGACAGTTCAATGAACACTGAAGCTTTCTTT. Translation gives CASRDSSMNTEAFF.

The rearrangement joins TRBV19 to TRBJ1-5; TRBD1 agrees at 9 bases. J lost 3 bases, V lost 7 bases, and 4 bases had no gene match. This CDR3 is 14 amino acids long. Germline V lookup: CDR1 LNHDA, CDR2 SQIVND (reference sequence). CDR3 amino acids: CASMDRGTNQPQHF. CDR3 bases: TGTGCCAGTATGGACAGGGGAACCAATCAGCCCCAGCATTTT.

The chain is built from TRBV20-1 and TRBJ2-2; D could derive from TRBD1 or TRBD2 (5 bases each). The CDR3 covers 13 residues. Germline V gives CDR1 DFQATT, CDR2 SNEGSKA (reference sequence). In nucleotides, the CDR3 is TGCGGCCTAGGGACCGACAACACCGGGGAGCTGTTTTTT. The encoded protein is CGLGTDNTGELFF.

V gene TRBV20-1 combines with J gene TRBJ1-2; 7 bases align to TRBD1. Germline V gene lookup returns CDR1 DFQATT and CDR2 SNEGSKA (reference sequence). This CDR3 contains 14 residues. V shed 4 bases, J shed 7 bases, and the junction held 12 bases outside the gene matches. CDR3 nucleotide sequence: TGCAGTGCTACCAGGCGACAGGGAGGATCTGGCTACACCTTC. Translating gives CSATRRQGGSGYTF.

J is TRBJ1-2 and V is TRBV9; D might be TRBD1 (5 bases). This CDR3 region has 16 residues. Deletions cut 4 bases from V and 3 bases from J, with 19 bases between. Per germline, CDR1 SGDLS and CDR2 YYNGEE. As DNA, the CDR3 is TGTGCCAGCAGCTCATTGCCCCCAGGGCGCGACTATGGCTACACCTTC. Its translation: CASSSLPPGRDYGYTF.

The chain combines TRBV15 with TRBJ2-1; TRBD1 might be the D (6 bases). Per germline, CDR1 LNHNV and CDR2 YYDKDF (reference sequence). The CDR3 has 14 residues. The ends were cut back, 2 bases at V and 8 bases at J, with 13 bases in the middle. The CDR3 sequence: CATSRKDRIDEQFF. The CDR3 coding sequence is TGTGCCACCAGCAGAAAAGACAGGATCGATGAGCAGTTCTTC.

CDR3 bases: TGTGCCAGCAGCCAAGATCTCGGATCAGATACGCAGTATTTT. Translation gives CASSQDLGSDTQYF. V is TRBV14 and J is TRBJ2-3, with D hard to call. The CDR3 runs 14 residues. In germline, CDR1 is SGHDN, CDR2 FVKESK. Trimming removed 0 bases from V and 4 bases from J, with 8 bases in between.

DNA of the CDR3: TGTGCCAGCAGCTCGGGACAGGGAACGAAAGAGCAGTACGTC. It specifies CASSSGQGTKEQYV. The J gene is TRBJ2-7, the V gene TRBV7-9, with 9 bases that match TRBD1. V trimming: 4 bases; J trimming: 7 bases; junction bases outside the gene matches: 8. This CDR3 spans 14 amino acids. Germline V gene sequence: CDR1 SEHNR, CDR2 FQNEAQ (reference sequence).

The V and J genes are TRBV29-1 and TRBJ1-2; D gene uncertain. Trimming stripped 1 base from V and 12 bases from J, with 12 bases between. The CDR3 loop spans 11 amino acids. CDR1 is SQVTM, CDR2 ANQGSEA, per germline. This CDR3 is CSVEAAKGNTF. DNA for the CDR3: TGCAGCGTTGAAGCAGCCAAGGGCAACACCTTC.

The chain links TRBV20-1 to TRBJ2-1, with TRBD1 identical over 8 bases. CDR3 length equals 15 residues. The germline gives CDR1 DFQATT, CDR2 SNEGSKA (reference sequence). V was clipped by 6 bases and J by 13 bases; unmatched bases: 20. CDR3 sequence: CSASHRDRSYNPQFF. CDR3 DNA sequence: TGCAGTGCGAGCCACCGGGACAGGTCCTACAATCCACAGTTCTTC.

Only a few counts were recorded for this clonotype. The V gene is TRBV6-2 or TRBV6-3, the J gene TRBJ1-1; D is perhaps TRBD1 (5 bases). Germline CDR1 is MNHEY and CDR2 is SVGEGT. The CDR3 has 16 residues. The V end lost 6 bases, the J end lost 0 bases, and 17 bases lay between the germline ends. DNA of the CDR3: TGTGCCAGCAGCCGCCAACGACAGAGCATGAACACTGAAGCTTTCTTT. Translation: CASSRQRQSMNTEAFF.

This sequence joins TRBV28 and TRBJ1-2; no clear D gene. This CDR3 has 12 amino acids. The V gene lost 6 bases and the J gene lost 11 bases, with 16 bases spanning the gap. CDR1 and CDR2 (germline): MDHEN, SYDVKM. The CDR3 nucleotides are TGTGCCAGCAGGACTCCATTAATTGGGTACACCTTC. Translation: CASRTPLIGYTF.

The chain has TRBV6-1 and TRBJ2-6, with 8 nucleotides matching TRBD1. The V gene end was trimmed by 6 bases and the J gene end by 0 bases; junction bases not matched to a gene: 13. The CDR3 is made up of 19 amino acids. Germline CDR1 reads MNHNS; CDR2 reads SASEGT. The CDR3 here is CASRDRVWEKLSGANVLTF. Written as DNA, the CDR3 is TGTGCCAGCAGGGACAGGGTGTGGGAGAAACTCTCTGGGGCCAACGTCCTGACTTTC.

The chain uses TRBV4-3 and TRBJ2-1; no clear D. The CDR3 consists of 13 residues. The germline V gene has CDR1 LGHNA and CDR2 YSLEER. V was cut by 4 bases and J by 2 bases, with 6 bases left in between. As DNA, the CDR3 is TGCGCCAGCAGCCCAGTCACCTACAATGAGCAGTTCTTC. Its translation is CASSPVTYNEQFF.

J is TRBJ2-7 and V is TRBV27; D remains unclear. V gave up 4 bases and J gave up 6 bases, with 7 bases separating them. CDR3 length: 11 amino acids. Germline CDR1 reads MNHEY; CDR2 reads SMNVEV (reference sequence). CDR3 sequence (DNA): TGTGCCAGCAGTTCCATCAGCGAGCAGTACTTC. Encoded protein: CASSSISEQYF.

The chain joins TRBV5-1 to TRBJ2-5; weak D call: TRBD1 (6 bases). Trimming cost V 1 base and J 5 bases, with 9 bases left between them. The CDR3 runs to 13 residues. The germline V gene encodes CDR1 SGHRS and CDR2 YFSETQ. The CDR3 nucleotides are TGCGCCAGCAGCTTGTACAGGGACGAGACCCAGTACTTC. Translation gives CASSLYRDETQYF.

DNA of the CDR3: TGCAGTGCTGCATCTCGGGGCAGGCGGTACACCGGGGAGCTGTTTTTT. Protein sequence: CSAASRGRRYTGELFF. The chain carries TRBV20-1 and TRBJ2-2, with D perhaps TRBD1 or TRBD2 (5 bases each). Trimming cost V 5 bases and J 3 bases, with 19 bases left between them. The CDR3 is 16 amino acids. Germline V lookup: CDR1 DFQATT, CDR2 SNEGSKA (reference sequence).

The chain is built from TRBV24-1 and TRBJ2-3; D is ambiguous. Trimming took off 6 bases at V and 3 bases at J, with 3 bases between the two ends. The germline V gene has CDR1 KGHDR and CDR2 SFDVKD. CDR3 size: 11 residues. The CDR3 here is CATSRTDTQYF. CDR3 DNA sequence: TGTGCCACCAGTCGGACAGATACGCAGTATTTT.

This chain connects TRBV24-1 to TRBJ2-2; D gene ambiguous. Germline loops: CDR1 KGHDR, CDR2 SFDVKD. The CDR3 covers 16 residues. The V end lost 0 bases, the J end lost 3 bases, and 10 bases lay between the germline ends. CDR3 in amino acids: CATSDLKGWDTGELFF. The CDR3 nucleotides are TGTGCCACCAGTGATTTGAAAGGTTGGGACACCGGGGAGCTGTTTTTT.

This clonotype was observed once. The CDR3 loop is CASSKGGREQFF. The CDR3 nucleotides read TGTGCCAGCAGCAAAGGAGGGCGGGAGCAGTTCTTC. The chain joins TRBV3-1 to TRBJ2-1; D might be TRBD2 (6 bases). This CDR3 has 12 amino acids. Germline loops: CDR1 LGHDT, CDR2 YNNKEL (reference sequence). Trimming cost V 5 bases and J 10 bases, with 12 bases left between them.

The rearrangement joins TRBV6-1 to TRBJ2-2; possibly TRBD2 for D (6 bases). With 8 bases removed from V and 4 bases from J, the gap between germline ends came to 20 bases. The germline V gene has CDR1 MNHNS and CDR2 SASEGT. The CDR3 is 16 amino acids. The CDR3 region is CASLPAAAGITGELFF. The DNA for the CDR3 is TGTGCCAGCCTCCCCGCCGCCGCGGGGATCACCGGGGAGCTGTTTTTT.

The V gene is TRBV2, the J gene TRBJ2-3; 10 bases fit TRBD1. In germline, CDR1 is SNHLY, CDR2 FYNNEI. Germline trimming cut 6 bases from V and 4 bases from J; bases unmatched to any gene: 10. The CDR3 totals 16 residues. CDR3 sequence: CASSGGQGVMADTQYF. CDR3 sequence (DNA): TGTGCCAGCAGCGGCGGACAGGGGGTTATGGCAGATACGCAGTATTTT.

As regards this clonotype: One junction end disagrees with the germline gene, perhaps due to a read error. The J gene is TRBJ2-4, the V gene TRBV20-1, with D perhaps TRBD2 (5 bases). CDR3 length: 11 amino acids. CDR1 and CDR2 from the germline V gene are DFQATT and SNEGSKA (reference sequence). The CDR3 reads CSTREANIQYF. In DNA, the CDR3 is TGCAGTACTAGGGAAGCGAACATTCAGTACTTC.

This sequence joins TRBV9 and TRBJ2-2, with unresolved D. The V end lost 4 bases, the J end lost 7 bases, and 14 bases lay between the germline ends. This CDR3 is built from 14 residues. Germline V gene sequence: CDR1 SGDLS, CDR2 YYNGEE. Written as DNA, the CDR3 is TGTGCCAGCAGCAGGACCCGGCGCGGCGGGGAGCTGTTTTTT. Amino acid sequence: CASSRTRRGGELFF.

CDR3 sequence (DNA): TGCAGTGCTAGACGGGAGACTAACTATGGCTACACCTTC. Protein: CSARRETNYGYTF. The genes are TRBV20-1 and TRBJ1-2; D gene ambiguous. The V end was cut by 2 bases, the J end by 0 bases, with 7 bases between. Per germline, CDR1 DFQATT and CDR2 SNEGSKA (reference sequence). The CDR3 has 13 amino acids.

This chain links TRBV12-3 or TRBV12-4 with TRBJ1-1; a weak D match, TRBD1 (6 bases). V dropped 7 bases and J dropped 5 bases, with 11 bases sitting between them. This CDR3 is built from 12 residues. CDR3 loop: CASTQGGTEAFF. Written as DNA, the CDR3 is TGTGCCAGCACACAGGGAGGAACTGAAGCTTTCTTT.

The rearrangement uses TRBV3-1 and TRBJ1-2; D unclear. The germline V and J ends were trimmed by 4 bases and 3 bases, with 12 bases remaining between them. Germline loops: CDR1 LGHDT, CDR2 YNNKEL (reference sequence). The CDR3 spans 14 residues. The CDR3 sequence is CASSPRWPYYGYTF. In DNA, the CDR3 is TGTGCCAGCAGCCCGCGCTGGCCCTACTATGGCTACACCTTC.

J is TRBJ2-2 and V is TRBV2; tentative D call: TRBD1 (7 bases). The germline gives CDR1 SNHLY, CDR2 FYNNEI. The CDR3 totals 12 residues. Trimming took 8 bases from V and 7 from J, leaving 11 bases between them. CDR3 loop: CASGGTVGELFF. In DNA, the CDR3 is TGTGCCAGCGGGGGGACAGTCGGGGAGCTGTTTTTT.

The chain uses TRBV29-1 and TRBJ2-3, with TRBD2 matching 10 bases. CDR3 length: 16 residues. V trimming: 1 base; J trimming: 8 bases; junction bases outside the gene matches: 12. The germline V gene encodes CDR1 SQVTM and CDR2 ANQGSEA. The CDR3: CSVEVYPLAGRGTQYF. CDR3 nucleotide sequence: TGCAGCGTTGAAGTATACCCACTAGCGGGGCGCGGTACGCAGTATTTT.

J is TRBJ2-1 and V is TRBV20-1; D is uncertain. V was trimmed by 6 bases and J by 1 base, leaving 16 bases between them. The CDR3 has 15 residues. CDR1 and CDR2 from the germline V gene are DFQATT and SNEGSKA (reference sequence). This chain's CDR3 is CSAIDTSRSYNEQFF. The CDR3 bases are TGCAGTGCGATTGACACCAGCCGTTCCTACAATGAGCAGTTCTTC.

The CDR3 protein is CASSPPVANPPTF. The CDR3, as DNA: TGTGCCAGCTCACCACCGGTCGCAAACCCCCCCACCTTC. The chain joins TRBV18 to TRBJ1-2, with D unclear. The V and J ends lost 0 bases and 13 bases respectively, with 15 bases between them. CDR3 length: 13 amino acids. From germline, CDR1 is KGHSH and CDR2 LQKENI.

This clonotype was counted once. CDR3 residues: CASSLVPGYGYTF. CDR3 nucleotide sequence: TGTGCCAGCAGCTTAGTACCGGGCTATGGCTACACCTTC. The V call is TRBV7-2, the J call TRBJ1-2; no clear D. Germline assignment: CDR1 SGHTA and CDR2 FQGNSA. The ends were cut back, 1 base at V and 4 bases at J, with 7 bases in the middle. This CDR3 is built from 13 residues.